The rows below give T cell receptor beta chains drawn from one sample of a study of response to subunit inactivated influenza vaccine. One entry per CDR3 protein results from TCRdb running MiXCR on the RT-PCR reads. There are about 190,000 distinct CDR3 sequences in the sample; around 15% occur only once, and 20% to 30% lies in the top ten. The specimen comprised CD8+ T cells sorted from PBMCs, sampled around 5 days after vaccination. These receptors all come from a man in his fifties who received an inactivated influenza vaccine. CDR3s include the opening cysteine and the closing phenylalanine or tryptophan. A D gene is named only where the DNA matches it firmly. Rows give clone size only sometimes, using once, few, many, or a class for an expanded clone.

d_call: NA; j_call: TRBJ2-1; clone_size: few; v_call: TRBV12-3/TRBV12-4; cdr3_nt: TGTGCCATCCGTCCAGGGACCCCCGGCGATGAGCAGTTCTTC; cdr3_aa: CAIRPGTPGDEQFF
d_call: TRBD1; j_call: TRBJ2-7; clone_size: few; v_call: TRBV10-2; cdr3_nt: TGCGCCAGCAGTGAGGGGACAGGGGCGACCTACGAGCAGTACTTC; cdr3_aa: CASSEGTGATYEQYF
d_call: TRBD1; j_call: TRBJ2-7; clone_size: few; v_call: TRBV15; cdr3_nt: TGTGCCACCAGCAGAGGACAGGGGCCGGGTCGGGAGCAGTACTTC; cdr3_aa: CATSRGQGPGREQYF
d_call: NA; j_call: TRBJ1-1; clone_size: NA; v_call: TRBV5-1; cdr3_nt: TGCGCCAGCAGCTTGGTTATCGGTCCTGAAGCTTTCTTT; cdr3_aa: CASSLVIGPEAFF
d_call: TRBD2; j_call: TRBJ2-2; clone_size: NA; v_call: TRBV5-6; cdr3_nt: TGTGCCAGCAGCCCGGGGGGACTAGCGGGATCGAACACCGGGGAGCTGTTTTTT; cdr3_aa: CASSPGGLAGSNTGELFF
d_call: TRBD2; j_call: TRBJ2-1; clone_size: many; v_call: TRBV12-3/TRBV12-4; cdr3_nt: TGTGCCAGCAGTTTCCGAGCGGGAGCAAATGAGCAGTTCTTC; cdr3_aa: CASSFRAGANEQFF
d_call: TRBD2; j_call: TRBJ2-2; clone_size: NA; v_call: TRBV6-2/TRBV6-3; cdr3_nt: TGTGCCGGCAGTCGGGGACTAGCGGGAGTGCACACCGGGGAGCTGTTTTTT; cdr3_aa: CAGSRGLAGVHTGELFF
d_call: NA; j_call: TRBJ2-3; clone_size: many; v_call: TRBV20-1; cdr3_nt: TGCAGTGCTAGAGATCCCTACACAGATACGCAGTATTTT; cdr3_aa: CSARDPYTDTQYF
d_call: NA; j_call: TRBJ2-1; clone_size: NA; v_call: TRBV7-2; cdr3_nt: TGTGCCAGCAGGCCAGGGGTTTCCGGCAATGAGCAGTTCTTC; cdr3_aa: CASRPGVSGNEQFF
d_call: NA; j_call: TRBJ1-1; clone_size: NA; v_call: TRBV20-1; cdr3_nt: TGCAGTGCTAGAGATCGCAGGGTCGCTGAAGCTTTCTTT; cdr3_aa: CSARDRRVAEAFF
d_call: NA; j_call: TRBJ2-3; clone_size: few; v_call: TRBV28; cdr3_nt: TGTGCCAGCAGGAACGGGCTCACAGATACGCAGTATTTT; cdr3_aa: CASRNGLTDTQYF
d_call: NA; j_call: TRBJ2-6; clone_size: NA; v_call: TRBV5-1; cdr3_nt: TGCGCCAGCAGCTTGGGGGACTCGTCTGGGGCCAACGTCCTGACTTTC; cdr3_aa: CASSLGDSSGANVLTF
d_call: TRBD1; j_call: TRBJ2-5; clone_size: few; v_call: TRBV29-1; cdr3_nt: TGCAGCGTTGAGTCCATAGGGACAGCTTTACTGGAGACCCAGTACTTC; cdr3_aa: CSVESIGTALLETQYF
d_call: NA; j_call: TRBJ1-2; clone_size: few; v_call: TRBV6-1; cdr3_nt: TGTGCCAGCAGTGTTGGCGGGGGCGACACCTTC; cdr3_aa: CASSVGGGDTF
d_call: TRBD2; j_call: TRBJ2-5; clone_size: many; v_call: TRBV12-3/TRBV12-4; cdr3_nt: TGTGCCAGCAGTTTGGCTAGCGGGGAGACCCAGTACTTC; cdr3_aa: CASSLASGETQYF
d_call: NA; j_call: TRBJ2-2; clone_size: few; v_call: TRBV4-3; cdr3_nt: TGCGCCAGCAGCCAAGAAATAGCTAAAGGACGGGAGCTGTTTTTT; cdr3_aa: CASSQEIAKGRELFF
d_call: TRBD2; j_call: TRBJ2-1; clone_size: few; v_call: TRBV10-3; cdr3_nt: TGTGCCACCTTTAATCTAGCGGAAGCCAACAATGAGCAGTTCTTC; cdr3_aa: CATFNLAEANNEQFF
d_call: NA; j_call: TRBJ2-7; clone_size: NA; v_call: TRBV5-1; cdr3_nt: TGCGCCAGCAGCTTGGGGGGGGTGCAGGGACGAGGCGAGCAGTACTTC; cdr3_aa: CASSLGGVQGRGEQYF
d_call: NA; j_call: TRBJ1-5; clone_size: NA; v_call: TRBV6-5; cdr3_nt: TGTGCCAGCAGTTTGGACGGCGACAATCAGCCCCAGCATTTT; cdr3_aa: CASSLDGDNQPQHF
d_call: NA; j_call: TRBJ2-2; clone_size: NA; v_call: TRBV7-8; cdr3_nt: TGTGCCAGCAGCTTAGTCTCCCCCGCCGGGGAGCTGTTTTTT; cdr3_aa: CASSLVSPAGELFF
d_call: TRBD2; j_call: TRBJ2-5; clone_size: NA; v_call: TRBV20-1; cdr3_nt: TGCAGTGCTAGAGATCGCACTAGCGTGGAGACCCAGTACTTC; cdr3_aa: CSARDRTSVETQYF
d_call: TRBD1; j_call: TRBJ2-4; clone_size: few; v_call: TRBV30; cdr3_nt: TGTGCCTGGAGCGGACAGGATTCTAGGAACATTCAGTACTTC; cdr3_aa: CAWSGQDSRNIQYF
d_call: TRBD1; j_call: TRBJ2-6; clone_size: NA; v_call: TRBV15; cdr3_nt: TGTGCCGCCGCTCGGGACAGGGGGTCTGGGGCCAACGTCCTGACTTTC; cdr3_aa: CAAARDRGSGANVLTF
d_call: TRBD1; j_call: TRBJ2-7; clone_size: NA; v_call: TRBV7-3; cdr3_nt: TGTGCCAGCAGCTCCTCCGGGACAGGTGACGAGCAGCACTTC; cdr3_aa: CASSSSGTGDEQHF
d_call: NA; j_call: TRBJ2-4; clone_size: few; v_call: TRBV9; cdr3_nt: TGTGCCAGCAGCGCAGGAGGTGTCAACATTCAGTACTTC; cdr3_aa: CASSAGGVNIQYF
d_call: TRBD1; j_call: TRBJ1-5; clone_size: many; v_call: TRBV7-9; cdr3_nt: TGTGCCAGCAGCATGGGACAGGGTGTACAGCCCCAGCATTTT; cdr3_aa: CASSMGQGVQPQHF
d_call: NA; j_call: TRBJ2-3; clone_size: NA; v_call: TRBV7-9; cdr3_nt: TGTGCCAGCAGCTTAGCCGATTCCGGGACCATCACAGATACGCAGTATTTT; cdr3_aa: CASSLADSGTITDTQYF
d_call: NA; j_call: TRBJ2-1; clone_size: few; v_call: TRBV28; cdr3_nt: TGTGCCAGCAGTTTCCCCGGGCAATCCTACAATGAGCAGTTCTTC; cdr3_aa: CASSFPGQSYNEQFF
d_call: NA; j_call: TRBJ1-5; clone_size: few; v_call: TRBV6-2/TRBV6-3; cdr3_nt: TGTGCCAGCAGTTACTCAGGGAAACGGGGCAATCAGCCCCAGCATTTT; cdr3_aa: CASSYSGKRGNQPQHF
d_call: NA; j_call: TRBJ2-2; clone_size: few; v_call: TRBV4-3; cdr3_nt: TGCGCCAGCAGCCATACCAGGGGAGGCACCGGGGAGCTGTTTTTT; cdr3_aa: CASSHTRGGTGELFF
d_call: NA; j_call: TRBJ2-1; clone_size: many; v_call: TRBV12-3/TRBV12-4; cdr3_nt: TGTGCCAGCACCCCTCGGGAGATCTACGGTGAGCAGTTCTTC; cdr3_aa: CASTPREIYGEQFF
d_call: NA; j_call: TRBJ1-2; clone_size: few; v_call: TRBV29-1; cdr3_nt: TGCAGCGTTGAAGATCCGTGGAGTTATGGCTACACCTTC; cdr3_aa: CSVEDPWSYGYTF
d_call: NA; j_call: TRBJ2-1; clone_size: few; v_call: TRBV20-1; cdr3_nt: TGCAGTGCTATCGGGGATAGCTCCTACAATGAGCAGTTCTTC; cdr3_aa: CSAIGDSSYNEQFF
d_call: NA; j_call: TRBJ2-1; clone_size: many; v_call: TRBV4-1; cdr3_nt: TGCGCCAGCAGCCAGGATTTTGGGGTCCTCTCCTACAATGAGCAGTTCTTC; cdr3_aa: CASSQDFGVLSYNEQFF
d_call: NA; j_call: TRBJ2-6; clone_size: few; v_call: TRBV11-2; cdr3_nt: TGTGCCAGCAGCTTAGCCCCTTCTACCTCTGGGGCCAACGTCCTGACTTTC; cdr3_aa: CASSLAPSTSGANVLTF
d_call: NA; j_call: TRBJ2-1; clone_size: many; v_call: TRBV4-3; cdr3_nt: TGCGCCAGCAGCCAAGATAAGGCGTTCTACAATGAGCAGTTCTTC; cdr3_aa: CASSQDKAFYNEQFF
d_call: TRBD1; j_call: TRBJ2-1; clone_size: few; v_call: TRBV9; cdr3_nt: TGTGCCAGCAGCCCACCGGGACAGGGCTTGGTCAATGAGCAGTTCTTC; cdr3_aa: CASSPPGQGLVNEQFF
d_call: NA; j_call: TRBJ2-7; clone_size: few; v_call: TRBV3-1; cdr3_nt: TGTGCCAGCAGCCAGCTCCGGGACACGAAATCCGCCTCCTACGAGCAGTACTTC; cdr3_aa: CASSQLRDTKSASYEQYF
d_call: NA; j_call: TRBJ1-1; clone_size: few; v_call: TRBV7-9; cdr3_nt: TGTGCCAGCAGCCCCCCCGAAAACACTGAAGCTTTCTTT; cdr3_aa: CASSPPENTEAFF
d_call: TRBD2; j_call: TRBJ2-7; clone_size: NA; v_call: TRBV7-2; cdr3_nt: TGTGCCAAACGCCCGAAGACTAGCGGGAGAGGGTGGAACGAGCAGTACTTC; cdr3_aa: CAKRPKTSGRGWNEQYF
d_call: NA; j_call: TRBJ2-7; clone_size: NA; v_call: TRBV10-3; cdr3_nt: TGTGCCATCTCGGACTTATTATCCTACGAGCAGTACTTC; cdr3_aa: CAISDLLSYEQYF
d_call: NA; j_call: TRBJ2-2; clone_size: many; v_call: TRBV10-2; cdr3_nt: TGCGCCAGCAGTGAGACAGGGACCGGGGAGCTGTTTTTT; cdr3_aa: CASSETGTGELFF
d_call: NA; j_call: TRBJ1-2; clone_size: NA; v_call: TRBV3-1; cdr3_nt: TGTGCCAGCAGCCAAGAGGGTTCTGGGGGTTCCAACGGCTACACCTTC; cdr3_aa: CASSQEGSGGSNGYTF
d_call: NA; j_call: TRBJ2-3; clone_size: few; v_call: TRBV10-2; cdr3_nt: TGCGCCAGCAGTTGGGACGTCACAGATACGCAGTATTTT; cdr3_aa: CASSWDVTDTQYF
d_call: NA; j_call: TRBJ2-1; clone_size: few; v_call: TRBV9; cdr3_nt: TGTGCCAGCAGCGCGAGGAGCTCAGGGAATGAGCAGTTCTTC; cdr3_aa: CASSARSSGNEQFF
d_call: TRBD1; j_call: TRBJ1-1; clone_size: NA; v_call: TRBV13; cdr3_nt: TGTGCCAGCAGCTTGAACAGGGGGTATGTGAACACTGAAGCTTTCTTT; cdr3_aa: CASSLNRGYVNTEAFF
d_call: NA; j_call: TRBJ2-3; clone_size: few; v_call: TRBV4-1; cdr3_nt: TGCGCCAGCAGCCAAGGGAGGTCAAGAGGTGGCCCCACAGATACGCAGTATTTT; cdr3_aa: CASSQGRSRGGPTDTQYF
d_call: TRBD2; j_call: TRBJ2-5; clone_size: NA; v_call: TRBV3-1; cdr3_nt: TGTGCCAGCTCCCAACTGGTCTTCGCGGGGGGGCCCCAAGAGACCCAGTACTTC; cdr3_aa: CASSQLVFAGGPQETQYF
d_call: TRBD1; j_call: TRBJ1-5; clone_size: few; v_call: TRBV20-1; cdr3_nt: TGCAGTGCTAGGGATGGACAGGGGTATAGCAATCAGCCCCAGCATTTT; cdr3_aa: CSARDGQGYSNQPQHF
d_call: NA; j_call: TRBJ2-1; clone_size: many; v_call: TRBV6-5; cdr3_nt: TGTGCCAGCAGTTACGACAGAGACGAGCCGGGGTCCTACAATGAGCAGTTCTTC; cdr3_aa: CASSYDRDEPGSYNEQFF
d_call: NA; j_call: TRBJ2-1; clone_size: few; v_call: TRBV15; cdr3_nt: TGTGCCACCAGCAGATATATAGGGACCACCTACAATGAGCAGTTCTTC; cdr3_aa: CATSRYIGTTYNEQFF
d_call: NA; j_call: TRBJ2-7; clone_size: NA; v_call: TRBV7-9; cdr3_nt: TGTGCCAGCAGCTTAGGGCTAGAAAACCCCTACGAGCAGTACTTC; cdr3_aa: CASSLGLENPYEQYF
d_call: TRBD1; j_call: TRBJ1-1; clone_size: NA; v_call: TRBV24-1; cdr3_nt: TGTGCCACCAGTGAGGGGGTAAACAGGGGGACCACTGAAGCTTTCTTT; cdr3_aa: CATSEGVNRGTTEAFF